This TCR beta chain was retrieved from a study of blood T cell repertoires in COVID-19. Overall study: Sites across the United States, Italy and Spain contributed samples from acute and convalescent COVID-19.

Clones were read by immunoSEQ multiplex PCR, and TCRdb kept only the in-frame ones, dropping some. The table records around 400,000 clones, more than 80% of them present only once. Germline V CDR1 and CDR2: SGHTS, YDEGEE. This CDR3 is 15 amino acids long. The V gene lost 5 bases and the J gene lost 6 bases, with 18 bases spanning the gap. The clonotype originates from a man aged 35 to 55 with acute or convalescent COVID-19. The sample taken for sequencing was peripheral blood. This rearrangement joins TRBV5-8 to TRBJ1-5, with a tentative D call TRBD1 (6 bases). The CDR3 region is CASSGGRSQGQPQHF. CDR3 DNA: TGTGCCAGCAGTGGGGGCAGGTCCCAGGGTCAGCCCCAGCATTTT. The complete variable domain, with remaining parts taken from reference TRBV5-8 and TRBJ1-5, reads EAGVTQSPTHLIKTRGQQATLRCSPISGHTSVYWYQQALGLGLQFLLWYDEGEERNRGNFPPRFSGRQFPNYSSELNVNALELEDSALYLCASSGGRSQGQPQHFGDGTRLSIL.